Below, 24 T cell receptor beta chains from the same sample are listed, as sequenced in a study of T cells in Graves' hyperthyroidism and ophthalmopathy. Authors of the study amplified TCR beta CDR3 regions from RNA transcripts. The HTBI primer set drove a first-round RT-PCR of the TCR CDR3. Each CDR3 protein gets one entry after TCRdb re-called the multiplex PCR reads with MiXCR. This sample has some 600,000 distinct CDR3 sequences, with approximately 15% found just once. The sample comprised blood. All receptors derive from a woman in her 30s with Graves' hyperthyroidism that later progressed to Graves' ophthalmopathy.

This clonotype has ten or more counts. The V and J genes are TRBV25-1 and TRBJ1-6, with D unresolved. This CDR3 region has 14 residues. CDR1 is MGHDK, CDR2 SYGVNS, per germline. Deletions cut 3 bases from V and 11 bases from J, with 14 bases between. The CDR3 DNA is TGTGCCAGCAGTGAGGTCGGTAGAATTACACCCCTCCACTTT. This encodes CASSEVGRITPLHF. Complete variable domain (other parts from reference TRBV25-1 and TRBJ1-6): EADIYQTPRYLVIGTGKKITLECSQTMGHDKMYWYQQDPGMELHLIHYSYGVNSTEKGDLSSESTVSRIRTEHFPLTLESARPSHTSQYLCASSEVGRITPLHFGNGTRLTVT.

Concerning this clonotype itself: A read error may explain this, as a much larger clone is one base away. The chain uses TRBV15 and TRBJ2-1; TRBD2 aligns across 7 bases. The germline gives CDR1 LNHNV, CDR2 YYDKDF (reference sequence). CDR3 length equals 18 residues. The CDR3 DNA reads TGTGCCACCAGCAGATTCCCACCCTCGGGGGAGGGTTACAGTGAGCAGTTCTTC. Translation: CATSRFPPSGEGYSEQFF.

This clonotype was recorded at least ten times. V gene TRBV3-1 combines with J gene TRBJ1-5; D gene ambiguous. Trimming removed 0 bases from V and 5 bases from J, with 11 bases in between. CDR1 is LGHDT and CDR2 is YNNKEL in the germline V gene (reference sequence). The CDR3 totals 15 residues. The CDR3 DNA is TGTGCCAGCAGCCAAGATAACACAGCTCATCAGCCCCAGCATTTT. It codes for CASSQDNTAHQPQHF.

This clonotype was counted once. A much larger clonotype is one base distant, so this may be a read error. The rearrangement joins TRBV12-3 or TRBV12-4 to TRBJ2-5; 8 positions agree with TRBD2. V shed 8 bases and J 2 bases; nucleotides not matched to a gene: 7. CDR3 length: 14 amino acids. The CDR3: CASGSLAGQETQYF. CDR3 nucleotide sequence: TGTGCCAGCGGTTCCTTAGCGGGACAAGAGACCCAGTACTTC.

This clonotype has ten or more counts. The chain joins TRBV9 to TRBJ1-1; D gene ambiguous. The V end was cut by 0 bases, the J end by 1 base, with 7 bases between. Looked up from germline, CDR1 is SGDLS and CDR2 is YYNGEE. The CDR3 is made up of 14 amino acids. CDR3 DNA sequence: TGTGCCAGCAGCGTAGGCCTACAGAACACTGAAGCTTTCTTT. As protein: CASSVGLQNTEAFF.

This clonotype came up many times. V and J are TRBV6-5 and TRBJ2-2; 10 bases align to TRBD1. V shed 2 bases, J shed 6 bases, and the junction held 6 bases outside the gene matches. Germline lookup yields CDR1 MNHEY and CDR2 SVGAGI. The CDR3 contains 16 residues. For the CDR3, the DNA is TGTGCCAGCAGTTACAGCGGACAGGGGGGTCCCGGGGAGCTGTTTTTT. Its protein product is CASSYSGQGGPGELFF.

This clonotype has more than one count but fewer than ten. V usage is TRBV6-1 and J usage is TRBJ2-5; D ambiguous. Germline V CDR1 and CDR2: MNHNS, SASEGT. This CDR3 is built from 14 residues. The V end lost 5 bases, the J end lost 2 bases, and 12 bases lay between the germline ends. CDR3 sequence reads: CASSTYPLQETQYF. CDR3 bases: TGTGCCAGCAGTACCTACCCATTACAAGAGACCCAGTACTTC.

This clonotype occurred a few times. The rearrangement links TRBV7-2 to TRBJ1-4, with D possibly being TRBD1 (5 bases). V dropped 5 bases and J dropped 8 bases, with 15 bases sitting between them. CDR1 is SGHTA, CDR2 FQGNSA, per germline. The CDR3 is made up of 14 amino acids. CDR3 bases: TGTGCCAGCAGCCTATTTGGGGGGGGGGAAAAACTGTTTTTT. Translation: CASSLFGGGEKLFF.

This clonotype has a count of ten or more. The gene calls are TRBV2 and TRBJ2-3, with TRBD1 as a possible D gene (5 bases). The CDR3 is made up of 15 amino acids. Germline CDR1 reads SNHLY; CDR2 reads FYNNEI. Trimming shortened V by 4 bases and J by 4 bases, and 15 bases separated the two germline ends. The CDR3 loop reads CASSVGQGSPDTQYF. Here the CDR3 DNA reads TGTGCCAGCAGTGTTGGGCAGGGTAGTCCAGATACGCAGTATTTT. The full variable domain, rest sourced from reference TRBV2 and TRBJ2-3, is EPEVTQTPSHQVTQMGQEVILRCVPISNHLYFYWYRQILGQKVEFLVSFYNNEISEKSEIFDDQFSVERPDGSNFTLKIRSTKLEDSAMYFCASSVGQGSPDTQYFGPGTRLTVL.

This clonotype was seen a handful of times. The gene calls are TRBV12-3 or TRBV12-4 and TRBJ2-7; D might be TRBD1 or TRBD2, each matching 5 bases. V was shortened by 8 bases and J by 3 bases, with 11 bases between the two germline ends. The CDR3 extends over 12 amino acids. DNA for the CDR3: TGTGCCAGCGGGACCACGTACTACGAGCAGTACTTC. Its translation: CASGTTYYEQYF.

There are many counts of this clonotype. The V gene is TRBV18, the J gene TRBJ1-5, with TRBD1 identical over 12 bases. Germline CDR1 and CDR2: KGHSH and LQKENI. The CDR3 extends over 15 amino acids. Losses at the gene ends were 4 bases for V and 8 bases for J; bases not matched to a gene: 6. CDR3 nucleotide sequence: TGTGCCAGCTCACGGGGGACAGGGGGCGCGGAGCCCCAGCATTTT. Translating gives CASSRGTGGAEPQHF.

The genes are TRBV30 and TRBJ1-1, with a weak D call TRBD1 (6 bases). This CDR3 comprises 14 residues. With 4 bases removed from V and 5 bases from J, the gap between germline ends came to 17 bases. Germline CDR1 GTSNPN, CDR2 SVGIG (reference sequence). The CDR3 sequence: CAWNRGRRETEAFF. CDR3 sequence (DNA): TGTGCCTGGAACCGGGGGCGGAGGGAGACTGAAGCTTTCTTT. The full variable domain, its missing parts supplied by reference TRBV30 and TRBJ1-1, is SQTIHQWPATLVQPVGSPLSLECTVEGTSNPNLYWYRQAAGRGLQLLFYSVGIGQISSEVPQNLSASRPQDRQFILSSKKLLLSDSGFYLCAWNRGRRETEAFFGQGTRLTVV.

Ten or more counts support this clonotype. The V gene is TRBV9, the J gene TRBJ1-6; D not resolved. Germline V gives CDR1 SGDLS, CDR2 YYNGEE. The CDR3 contains 15 residues. The V gene lost 0 bases and the J gene lost 10 bases, with 14 bases spanning the gap. CDR3 coding DNA: TGTGCCAGCAGCGTAGACGCATCATCAAGCTCACCCCTCCACTTT. Residues: CASSVDASSSSPLHF.

The chain employs TRBV27 and TRBJ1-3; perhaps TRBD1 as D (6 bases). The V gene lost 7 bases and the J gene lost 0 bases, with 16 bases spanning the gap. The germline gives CDR1 MNHEY, CDR2 SMNVEV (reference sequence). This CDR3 comprises 16 residues. In DNA form, the CDR3 reads TGTGCCAGCACCAGAGGGGGGATAAACTCTGGAAACACCATATATTTT. Translation: CASTRGGINSGNTIYF.

In this sample, this clonotype turned up many times. The chain links TRBV5-1 to TRBJ1-2, with 7 bases fitting TRBD1. Unmatched junction bases numbered 10, after V lost 8 bases and J lost 3 bases. CDR3 length: 14 amino acids. Germline CDR1 reads SGHRS; CDR2 reads YFSETQ. CDR3 sequence: CASNTGQADYGYTF. Written as DNA, the CDR3 is TGCGCCAGTAACACAGGACAGGCGGACTATGGCTACACCTTC. The whole variable domain, filled in from reference TRBV5-1 and TRBJ1-2, reads KAGVTQTPRYLIKTRGQQVTLSCSPISGHRSVSWYQQTPGQGLQFLFEYFSETQRNKGNFPGRFSGRQFSNSRSEMNVSTLELGDSALYLCASNTGQADYGYTFGSGTRLTVV.

This clonotype has at least ten counts. J is TRBJ2-3 and V is TRBV27; 7 bases map to TRBD1. From germline, CDR1 is MNHEY and CDR2 SMNVEV (reference sequence). Unmatched junction bases numbered 11, after V lost 5 bases and J lost 3 bases. CDR3 size: 16 residues. CDR3 DNA: TGTGCCAGCAGTCTAAGACGGGACAGCTTGACAGATACGCAGTATTTT. This codes for CASSLRRDSLTDTQYF.

This clonotype was recorded at least ten times. The V gene is TRBV10-3, the J gene TRBJ2-1; TRBD2 is a possible D gene (6 bases). Germline V CDR1 and CDR2: ENHRY, SYGVKD. Trimming stripped 7 bases from V and 7 bases from J, with 14 bases between. This CDR3 has 13 residues. Here the CDR3 reads CAINQAGGNEQFF. DNA of the CDR3: TGTGCCATCAATCAGGCTGGGGGGAATGAGCAGTTCTTC.

The chain links TRBV20-1 to TRBJ2-4; unclear D gene. This CDR3 region has 15 residues. In germline, CDR1 is DFQATT, CDR2 SNEGSKA (reference sequence). V shed 1 base and J shed 12 bases, with 22 bases lying between them. This CDR3 reads CSARGDTNTPYYQYF. The CDR3 region has the DNA TGCAGTGCTAGAGGAGACACAAACACCCCCTACTATCAGTACTTC.

There are many counts of this clonotype. The CDR3 DNA is TGTGCCAGCAGCTCCTTGGGGGGTAGCTCCTACAATGAGCAGTTCTTC. Residues: CASSSLGGSSYNEQFF. The chain couples TRBV7-3 to TRBJ2-1, with D possibly TRBD2 on 6 matching bases. Germline V gives CDR1 SGHTA, CDR2 FQGTGA. Trimming took 4 bases from V and 0 from J, leaving 13 bases between them. The CDR3 length is 16 residues.

The sample holds many counts of this clonotype. This chain connects TRBV12-5 to TRBJ1-5, with 11 bases fitting TRBD1. The CDR3 loop spans 16 amino acids. Per germline, CDR1 LGHNT and CDR2 FRNRAP. Trimming cost V 1 base and J 5 bases; bases outside gene matches: 4. The CDR3, as DNA: TGTGCTAGTGGTTTGGACGGACAGGGGGCATATCAGCCCCAGCATTTT. Translating gives CASGLDGQGAYQPQHF.

This clonotype occurred once. This CDR3 reads CASSEVILDTEAFF. The CDR3 DNA reads as TGCGCCAGCAGTGAGGTCATATTGGACACTGAAGCTTTCTTT. The chain combines TRBV10-2 with TRBJ1-1; D gene uncertain. V was clipped by 2 bases and J by 3 bases, with 10 bases between them. From germline, CDR1 is WSHSY and CDR2 SAAADI. The CDR3 has 14 amino acids.

This clonotype occurred many times. The gene calls are TRBV19 and TRBJ1-1, with 9 bases lining up with TRBD1. The CDR3 spans 13 residues. CDR1 is LNHDA and CDR2 is SQIVND in the germline V gene (reference sequence). The ends lost 4 bases at V and 4 bases at J; junction bases unmatched: 1. DNA of the CDR3: TGTGCCAGTAGTACGGACAGGGGCACTGAAGCTTTCTTT. It specifies CASSTDRGTEAFF.

This clonotype has at least ten counts. The chain carries TRBV6-1 and TRBJ2-7; 9 nucleotides align to TRBD1. CDR3 length: 13 residues. The V gene's germline CDR1 is MNHNS and CDR2 SASEGT. The V gene end was trimmed by 6 bases and the J gene end by 5 bases; junction bases not matched to a gene: 5. For the CDR3, the DNA is TGTGCCAGCAGCCGGGACAGGGACAACGAGCAGTACTTC. Translating it yields CASSRDRDNEQYF.

There are many counts of this clonotype. CDR3 DNA sequence: TGCAGTGCCGCGAGGGGCTCTGGGGCCAACGTCCTGACTTTC. It is translated as CSAARGSGANVLTF. V is TRBV20-1 and J is TRBJ2-6; TRBD1 or TRBD2 may be the D gene (5 bases each). Trimming left V 6 bases short and J 0 bases short, with 9 bases between. The length of the CDR3 is 14 residues. CDR1 is DFQATT, CDR2 SNEGSKA, per germline (reference sequence).